What follows describes a single T cell receptor beta chain. Its antigen is still unknown. The table came from immunoSEQ multiplex PCR; TCRdb's copy has only in-frame clones and leaves some out. Here the sample spans about 32,000 clones, roughly 88% being singletons. This entry is derived from a study of chemoradiotherapy in HPV16-positive cancers. Study in general: Candidate HPV-specific clones and shared TCR motifs came from a couple of HPV16-positive patients. Overall study results and limits: The functional HPV-specific definition rests on just a couple of HPV16-positive patients.

This CDR3 has 17 residues. The V end lost 5 bases, the J end lost 0 bases, and 14 bases lay between the germline ends. Germline V gene data show CDR1 as MNHEY and CDR2 as SMNVEV (reference sequence). Material: blood, obtained from a patient who underwent chemoradiotherapy. The chain carries TRBV27 and TRBJ1-6; D is ambiguous. This receptor was identified in a human donor with HPV-associated anogenital cancer. The CDR3 reads CASSTGQTSSYNSPLHF. The CDR3 DNA is TGTGCCAGCAGTACTGGGCAGACCAGCTCCTATAATTCACCCCTCCACTTT.